This TCR beta chain was identified during a study of a mutant IDH1 vaccine in newly diagnosed glioma. In the study overall: Investigators started vaccination 4-6 weeks after radiotherapy alone, or with temozolomide cycles. Receipt of radiotherapy, temozolomide, or both preceded the study, and most received both. Study-level findings and limits: Immune responses induced by vaccination arose in 93.3% of the patients.

With 6 bases clipped from V and 3 bases from J, the junction kept 7 bases outside the gene matches. Per the germline V gene, CDR1 is MNHNY and CDR2 is SVGAGI (reference sequence). There are 16 residues in the CDR3. Remarks on this clone: Its antigen remains unknown.

Time point in this sample: week 35, safety follow-up. The study gave 300 ug of mutant IDH1 20-mer peptide per vaccine dose, with topical imiquimod. Donor diagnoses consisted of new WHO grade 3 or 4 IDH1-mutant, ATRX-lost astrocytomas. Measured with immunoSEQ multiplex PCR; TCRdb has only the in-frame clones, and not every one. Among around 50,000 clones, 70% to 90% were seen once, and the ten largest hold more than 5.5%. Sequences were derived from PBMCs, sampled from a glioma patient whose treatment included an IDH1 peptide vaccine. This sequence joins TRBV6-6 and TRBJ2-3; the match to TRBD2 covers 12 bases. The TCR was taken from a woman aged 40 to 50 with glioma. CDR3 sequence: CASRILAGGRTDTQYF. The CDR3, as DNA: TGTGCCAGCAGGATACTAGCGGGGGGAAGGACAGATACGCAGTATTTT.